This TCR beta chain was observed in a study of Ad26.COV2.S vaccination and SARS-CoV-2 variants. Study as a whole: The donor belonged to the COV1001 Ad26.COV2.S trial arm. Recipients of Ad26.COV2.S got it intramuscularly, once or twice 56 days apart. Study-wide results and caveats: Substantial breadth in spike-specific CD8+ and CD4+ T cell responses was reportedly seen after vaccination. Among vaccine recipients, spike-specific TCR breadth exceeded that of placebo recipients.

Treatment denoted: over 15 received Ad26.COV2.S at low or high dose, single or two shots; about 5 received placebo; per-sample allocation not given. Samples were taken on day 63 after the first vaccine or placebo injection. The table came from immunoSEQ multiplex PCR; TCRdb's copy has only in-frame clones and leaves some out. Of more than 300,000 clones listed, about 89% are singletons. V lost 5 bases, J lost 7 bases, and 11 bases stayed unmatched. Germline V gene lookup returns CDR1 MNHEY and CDR2 SMNVEV (reference sequence). The length of the CDR3 is 16 residues. On this clone itself: Its target is unknown.

J is TRBJ2-5 and V is TRBV27, with 12 bases aligning to TRBD2. Material: peripheral blood, obtained in a trial of Ad26.COV2.S vaccine versus placebo. The sequence was obtained from a person between 18 and 60 years old who received the Ad26.COV2.S COVID-19 vaccine or a placebo. This CDR3 reads CASSMMGLAGGGTQYF. CDR3 nucleotide sequence: TGTGCCAGCAGTATGATGGGACTAGCGGGCGGAGGGACCCAGTACTTC.